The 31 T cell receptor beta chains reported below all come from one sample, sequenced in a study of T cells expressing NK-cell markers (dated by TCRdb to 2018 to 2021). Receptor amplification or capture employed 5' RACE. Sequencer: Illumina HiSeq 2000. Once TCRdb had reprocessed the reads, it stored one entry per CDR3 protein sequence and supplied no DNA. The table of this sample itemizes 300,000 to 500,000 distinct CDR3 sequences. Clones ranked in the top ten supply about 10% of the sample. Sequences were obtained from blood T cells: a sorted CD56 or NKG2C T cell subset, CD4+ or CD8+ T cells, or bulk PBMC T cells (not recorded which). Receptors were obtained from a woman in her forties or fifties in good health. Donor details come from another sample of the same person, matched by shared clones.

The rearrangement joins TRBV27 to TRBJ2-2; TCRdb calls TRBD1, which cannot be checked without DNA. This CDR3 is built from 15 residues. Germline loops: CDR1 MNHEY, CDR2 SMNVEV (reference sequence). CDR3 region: CASSFRTGWTGELFF.

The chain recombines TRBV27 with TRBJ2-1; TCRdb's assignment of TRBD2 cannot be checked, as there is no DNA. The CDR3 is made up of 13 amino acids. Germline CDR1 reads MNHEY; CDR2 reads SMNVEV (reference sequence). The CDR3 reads CASSGGLAGGQFF.

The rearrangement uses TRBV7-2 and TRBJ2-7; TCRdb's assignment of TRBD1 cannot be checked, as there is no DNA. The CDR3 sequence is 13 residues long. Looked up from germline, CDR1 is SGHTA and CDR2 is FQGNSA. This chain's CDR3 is CASSSPDRDEQYF. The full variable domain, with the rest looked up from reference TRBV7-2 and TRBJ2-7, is GAGVSQSPSNKVTEKGKDVELRCDPISGHTALYWYRQSLGQGLEFLIYFQGNSAPDKSGLPSDRFSAERTGGSVSTLTIQRTQQEDSAVYLCASSSPDRDEQYFGPGTRLTVT.

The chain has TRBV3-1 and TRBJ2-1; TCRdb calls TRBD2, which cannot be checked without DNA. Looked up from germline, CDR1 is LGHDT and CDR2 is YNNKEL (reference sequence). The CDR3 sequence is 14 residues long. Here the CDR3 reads CASSPGLAIYEQFF.

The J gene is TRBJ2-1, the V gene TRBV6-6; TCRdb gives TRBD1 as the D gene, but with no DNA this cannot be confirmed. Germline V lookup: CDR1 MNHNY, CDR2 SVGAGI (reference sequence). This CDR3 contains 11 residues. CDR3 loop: CASSHPGEQFF.

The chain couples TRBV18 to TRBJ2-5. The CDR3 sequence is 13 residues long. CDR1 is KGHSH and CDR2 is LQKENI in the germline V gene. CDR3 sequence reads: CASSPRDQETQYF.

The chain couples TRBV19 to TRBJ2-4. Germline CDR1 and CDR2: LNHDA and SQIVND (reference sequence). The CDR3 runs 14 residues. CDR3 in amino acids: CASSTQEHVDIQYF.

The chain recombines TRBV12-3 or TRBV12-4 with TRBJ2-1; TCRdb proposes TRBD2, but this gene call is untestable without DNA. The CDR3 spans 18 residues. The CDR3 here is CASTSTRLAGSSYNEQFF.

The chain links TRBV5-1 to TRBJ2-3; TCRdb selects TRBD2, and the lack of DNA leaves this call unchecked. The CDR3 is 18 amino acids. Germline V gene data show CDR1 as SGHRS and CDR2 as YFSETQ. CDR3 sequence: CASSFSFASGSSTDTQYF.

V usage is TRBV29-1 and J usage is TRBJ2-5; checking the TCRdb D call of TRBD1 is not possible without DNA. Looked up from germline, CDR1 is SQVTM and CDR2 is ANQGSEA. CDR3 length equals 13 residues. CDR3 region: CSVVKYGGETQYF.

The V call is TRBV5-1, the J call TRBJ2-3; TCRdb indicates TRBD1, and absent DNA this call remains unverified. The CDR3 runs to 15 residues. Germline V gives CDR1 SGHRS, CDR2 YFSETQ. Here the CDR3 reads CASSLPQGALDTQYF.

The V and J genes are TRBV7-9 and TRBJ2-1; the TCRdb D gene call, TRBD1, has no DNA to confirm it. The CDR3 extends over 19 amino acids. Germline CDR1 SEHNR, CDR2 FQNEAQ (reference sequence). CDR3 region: CASSLVPSLDRVRHNEQFF.

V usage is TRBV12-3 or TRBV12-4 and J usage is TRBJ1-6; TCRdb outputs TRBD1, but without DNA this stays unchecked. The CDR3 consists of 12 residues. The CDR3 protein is CASSPLDSPLHF.

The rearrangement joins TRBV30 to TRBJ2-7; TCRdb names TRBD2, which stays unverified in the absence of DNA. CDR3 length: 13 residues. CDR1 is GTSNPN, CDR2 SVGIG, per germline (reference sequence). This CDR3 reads CACLAGETYEQYF.

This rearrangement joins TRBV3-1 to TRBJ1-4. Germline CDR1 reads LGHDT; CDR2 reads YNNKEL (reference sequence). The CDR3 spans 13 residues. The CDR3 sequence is CASSQTGREKLFF.

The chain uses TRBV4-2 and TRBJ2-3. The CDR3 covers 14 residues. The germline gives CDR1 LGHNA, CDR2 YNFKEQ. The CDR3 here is CASSQAFPLDTQYF.

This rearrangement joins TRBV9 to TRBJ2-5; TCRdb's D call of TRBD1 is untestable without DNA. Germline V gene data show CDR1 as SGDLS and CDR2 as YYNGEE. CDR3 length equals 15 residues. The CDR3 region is CASSVALGTEETQYF. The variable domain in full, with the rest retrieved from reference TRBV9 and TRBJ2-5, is DSGVTQTPKHLITATGQRVTLRCSPRSGDLSVYWYQQSLDQGLQFLIQYYNGEERAKGNILERFSAQQFPDLHSELNLSSLELGDSALYFCASSVALGTEETQYFGPGTRLLVL.

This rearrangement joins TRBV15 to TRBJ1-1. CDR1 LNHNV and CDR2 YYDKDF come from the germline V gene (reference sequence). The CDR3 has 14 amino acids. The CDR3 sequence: CATKETRWITEAFF.

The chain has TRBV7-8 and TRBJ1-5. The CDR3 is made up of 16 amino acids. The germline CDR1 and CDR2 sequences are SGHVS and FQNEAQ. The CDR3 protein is CASSPRRVLGNQPQHF.

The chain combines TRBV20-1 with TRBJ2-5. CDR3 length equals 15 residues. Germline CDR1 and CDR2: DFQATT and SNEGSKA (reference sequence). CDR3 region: CSARDRPAGKETQYF.

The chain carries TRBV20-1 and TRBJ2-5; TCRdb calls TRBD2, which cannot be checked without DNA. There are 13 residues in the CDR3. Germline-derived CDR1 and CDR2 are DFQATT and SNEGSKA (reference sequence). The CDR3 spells CSGGAPVKGTQYF.

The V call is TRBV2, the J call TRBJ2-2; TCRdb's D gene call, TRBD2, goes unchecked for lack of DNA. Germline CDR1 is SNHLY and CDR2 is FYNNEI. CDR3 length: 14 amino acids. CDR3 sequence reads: CASKREGHPGELFF.

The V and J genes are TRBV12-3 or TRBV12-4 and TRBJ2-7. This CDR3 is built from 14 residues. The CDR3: CASSPRTHLNEQYF.

CDR3 amino acids: CASSDGLAPNNEQFF. The chain joins TRBV4-1 to TRBJ2-1; checking the TCRdb D call of TRBD2 is not possible without DNA. Germline-derived CDR1 and CDR2 are MGHRA and YSYEKL. The CDR3 is 15 amino acids.

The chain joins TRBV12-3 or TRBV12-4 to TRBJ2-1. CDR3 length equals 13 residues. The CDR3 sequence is CASSLGQYNEQFF.

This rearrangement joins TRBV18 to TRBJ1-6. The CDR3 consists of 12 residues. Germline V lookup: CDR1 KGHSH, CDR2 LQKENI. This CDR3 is CASSPGNSPLHF.

The CDR3: CASSVPGLRFEKGNEQFF. The V gene is TRBV6-5, the J gene TRBJ2-1; TCRdb reports TRBD2, a call that lacks DNA to check it against. The CDR3 has 18 residues. Germline values: CDR1 MNHEY, CDR2 SVGAGI.

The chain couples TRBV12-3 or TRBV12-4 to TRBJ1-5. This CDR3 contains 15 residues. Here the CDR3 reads CASRTGPAGNQPQHF.

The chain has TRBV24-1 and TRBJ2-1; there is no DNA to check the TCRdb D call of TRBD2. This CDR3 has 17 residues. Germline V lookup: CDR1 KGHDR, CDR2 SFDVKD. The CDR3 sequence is CATSDSRGERSDNEQFF.

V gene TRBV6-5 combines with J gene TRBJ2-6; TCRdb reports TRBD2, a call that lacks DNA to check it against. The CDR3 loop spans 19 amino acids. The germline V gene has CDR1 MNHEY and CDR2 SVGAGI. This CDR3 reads CASSYSLAAGPSGANVLTF.

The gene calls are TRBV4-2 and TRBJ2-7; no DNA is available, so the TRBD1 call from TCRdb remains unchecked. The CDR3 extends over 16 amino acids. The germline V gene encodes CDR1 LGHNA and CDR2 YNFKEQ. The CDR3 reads CASSQDRAGRSHEQYF.